The present T cell receptor beta chain was sequenced within a study of Graves' ophthalmopathy and Graves' hyperthyroidism. Turning to the study itself: Where ophthalmopathy was absent within 18 months of follow-up, hyperthyroidism was stable. General study results and limits: Among expanded thyroid clonotypes above 0.001 frequency, most also occurred in blood.

TCR beta CDR3 regions were amplified from RNA transcripts. Following a first-round RT-PCR that used HTBI primers, a second-round multiplex PCR was carried out. TCRdb called the multiplex PCR reads again in MiXCR, with one record for every CDR3 protein. The table records over a million distinct CDR3 sequences, 35% to 40% of them present only once. Germline V gene lookup returns CDR1 LNHNV and CDR2 YYDKDF (reference sequence). The CDR3 is 14 residues long. V lost 1 base to trimming and J lost 2 bases, with 6 bases between them. This clonotype appeared many times. Its antigen is unknown. Material for sequencing was peripheral blood or thyroid tissue (not recorded which). The sequence was collected from an adult man with Graves' hyperthyroidism. This chain joins TRBV15 and TRBJ1-3; TRBD1 might be the D (5 bases). CDR3 loop: CATSRGQTGNTIYF. CDR3 coding DNA: TGTGCCACCAGCAGAGGACAGACTGGAAACACCATATATTTT.